The TCR beta chain under discussion was sequenced for a study of blood T cell repertoires in COVID-19. Study at large: The origin of the acute and convalescent COVID-19 samples was the United States, Italy and Spain. T cells, B-cell-depleted T cells, or PBMCs provided the cDNA or gDNA that served as material.

Study processing details: Amplification of reference gene primers provided the estimated nucleated cell counts. The repertoire was sequenced with immunoSEQ multiplex PCR; TCRdb's copy has only in-frame clones and lacks some. V, J and clone size reflect that table, while D and trimming were determined from the DNA. The table has hundreds of thousands of clones, under 90% seen once. The V gene lost 1 base and the J gene lost 7 bases, with 10 bases spanning the gap. Per germline, CDR1 MGHDK and CDR2 SYGVNS. The CDR3 extends over 14 amino acids. This clone showed up just once. The receptor's source is a man aged 55 to 70 who had recovered from COVID-19. The chain has TRBV25-1 and TRBJ2-2, with TRBD1 as a possible D gene (5 bases). The sequencing input was peripheral blood. The CDR3 DNA reads TGTGCCAGCAGTGAATTCGGAAGGGGCGGGGAGCTGTTTTTT. Translating it yields CASSEFGRGGELFF.